This T cell receptor beta chain was recovered during a study of shared clonotypes between healthy human individuals. TCRdb's copy holds only in-frame clones and misses some; the assay was immunoSEQ multiplex PCR. The sample lists 450,000 to 500,000 clones; roughly 80% were seen once. The CDR3 totals 16 residues. The germline V gene has CDR1 SGHVS and CDR2 FNYEAQ. J lost 5 bases, V lost 2 bases, and 8 bases had no gene match. Material for sequencing was PBMCs. The V call is TRBV7-6, the J call TRBJ2-5; 10 bases agree with TRBD2. This clonotype originated in a woman in her 40s in good health. Some clones in this sample may be carry-over from other donors' samples. DNA for the CDR3: TGTGCCAGCAGCTTAACTCCAGCGGGAGGGGGCGAGACCCAGTACTTC. Residues: CASSLTPAGGGETQYF.